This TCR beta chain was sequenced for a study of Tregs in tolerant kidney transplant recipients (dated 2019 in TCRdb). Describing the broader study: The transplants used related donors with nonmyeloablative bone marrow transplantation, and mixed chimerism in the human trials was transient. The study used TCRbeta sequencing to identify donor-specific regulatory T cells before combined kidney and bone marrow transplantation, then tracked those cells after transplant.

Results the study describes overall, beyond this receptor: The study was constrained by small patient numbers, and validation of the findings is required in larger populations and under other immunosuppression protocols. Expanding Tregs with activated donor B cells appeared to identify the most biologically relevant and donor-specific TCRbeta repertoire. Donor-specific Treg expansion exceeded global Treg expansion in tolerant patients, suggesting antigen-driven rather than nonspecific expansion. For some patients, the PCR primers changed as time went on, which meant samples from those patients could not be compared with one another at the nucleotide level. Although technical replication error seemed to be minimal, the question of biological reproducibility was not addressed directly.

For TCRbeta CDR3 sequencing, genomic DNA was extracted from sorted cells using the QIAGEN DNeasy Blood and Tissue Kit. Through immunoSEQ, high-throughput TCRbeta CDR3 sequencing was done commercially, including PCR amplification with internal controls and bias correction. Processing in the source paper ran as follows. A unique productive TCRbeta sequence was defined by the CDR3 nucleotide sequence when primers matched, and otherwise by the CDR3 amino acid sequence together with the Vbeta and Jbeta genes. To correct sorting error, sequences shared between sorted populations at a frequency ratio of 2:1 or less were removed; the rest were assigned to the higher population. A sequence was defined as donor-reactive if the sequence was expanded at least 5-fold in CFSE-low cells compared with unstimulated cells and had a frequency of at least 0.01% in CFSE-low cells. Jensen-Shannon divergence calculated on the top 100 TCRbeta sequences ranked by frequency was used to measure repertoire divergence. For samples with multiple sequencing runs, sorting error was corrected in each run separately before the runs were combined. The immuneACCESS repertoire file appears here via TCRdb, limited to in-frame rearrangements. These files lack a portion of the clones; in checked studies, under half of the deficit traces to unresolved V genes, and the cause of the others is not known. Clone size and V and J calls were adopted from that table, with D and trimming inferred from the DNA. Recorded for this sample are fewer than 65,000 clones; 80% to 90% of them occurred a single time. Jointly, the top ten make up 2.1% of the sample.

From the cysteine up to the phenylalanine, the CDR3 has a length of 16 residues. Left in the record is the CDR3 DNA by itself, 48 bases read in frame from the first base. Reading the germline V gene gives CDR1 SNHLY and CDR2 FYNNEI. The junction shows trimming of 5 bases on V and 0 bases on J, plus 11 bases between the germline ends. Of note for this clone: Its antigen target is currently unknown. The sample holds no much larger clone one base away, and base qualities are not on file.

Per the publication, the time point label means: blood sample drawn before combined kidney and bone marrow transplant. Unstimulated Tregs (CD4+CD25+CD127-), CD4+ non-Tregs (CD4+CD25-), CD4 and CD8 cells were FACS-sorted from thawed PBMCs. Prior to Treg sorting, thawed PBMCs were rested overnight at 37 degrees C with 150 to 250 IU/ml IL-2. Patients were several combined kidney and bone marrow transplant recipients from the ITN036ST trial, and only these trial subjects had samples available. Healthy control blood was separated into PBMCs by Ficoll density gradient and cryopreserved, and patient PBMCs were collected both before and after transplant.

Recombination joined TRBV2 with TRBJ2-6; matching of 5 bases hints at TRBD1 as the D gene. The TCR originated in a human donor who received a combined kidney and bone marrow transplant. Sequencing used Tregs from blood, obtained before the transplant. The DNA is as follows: TGTGCCAGCAGTCAGGGCGGCGTCTCTGGGGCCAACGTCCTGACTTTC. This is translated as CASSQGGVSGANVLTF.